This is a list of T cell receptor beta chains from one sample in a study of T-cell reconstitution after alpha-beta-depleted transplantation in children. TCRdb reprocessed the PCR reads with MiXCR, giving one entry per CDR3 protein. The sample carries a few hundred thousand distinct CDR3 sequences, roughly 15% recorded once. Here the sequenced sample was PBMCs, mostly from graft donor cells, taken 360 days after TCRalphabeta/CD19-depleted stem cell transplant. The receptor source for this set is a boy under three years old who had a stem cell transplant for Wiskott-Aldrich syndrome, so the T cells may come from the graft donor. Both conserved end residues are trimmed from each CDR3.

J	V	CDR3
TRBJ2-7	TRBV14	ASSPRQGGISYEQY
TRBJ2-2	TRBV20-1	SATGLSNTGELF
TRBJ2-5	TRBV7-9	ASSSPGTGHQETQY
TRBJ2-5	TRBV12-3/TRBV12-4	ASASGRTGRGQETQY
TRBJ2-3	TRBV20-1	SASLRGATDTQY
TRBJ2-7	TRBV7-6	ASEGQSYEQY
TRBJ1-5	TRBV5-8	ASSPRLGNGIQPQH
TRBJ2-5	TRBV19	ASSRAYRQQETQY
TRBJ1-5	TRBV4-2	ASSQEPQSPQH
TRBJ2-7	TRBV12-3/TRBV12-4	ASRRTGHYEQY
TRBJ2-7	TRBV27	ASSLRTGTGPGEQY
TRBJ2-3	TRBV7-2	ASISGGKRDTQY
TRBJ2-5	TRBV12-3/TRBV12-4	ASRASETQY
TRBJ2-3	TRBV12-3/TRBV12-4	ASSLPASGRGTDTQY
TRBJ2-2	TRBV7-7	ASSLAMTGELF
TRBJ2-7	TRBV5-1	ASSSKERERNEQY
TRBJ2-3	TRBV6-5	ASSWELVQY
TRBJ2-3	TRBV7-2	ASSRERGGRDTQY